This entry features one TCR beta chain sequence. What it recognizes is unknown. This CDR3 has 14 amino acids. From germline, CDR1 is KGHSH and CDR2 LQKENI. V dropped 6 bases and J dropped 0 bases, with 11 bases sitting between them. The source of the sample is a study of cytomegalovirus exposure and HLA in healthy donors. Regarding the study as a whole: When analyzed later, a missense DCLRE1C variant was found to be linked to TCR beta V- and J-gene trimming. Reported findings show TCR beta sequences accurately forecast HLA-A and HLA-B alleles in most subjects. The listing of 150 to 200 TCR beta chains classed them as cytomegalovirus-associated.

PCR used 60 Vbeta primers and 13 Jbeta primers. Some clones are missing from TCRdb's copy, which holds only in-frame ones; the method was immunoSEQ multiplex PCR. The data hold roughly 84,000 clones, with 63% observed a single time. The rearrangement uses TRBV18 and TRBJ1-1, with a tentative D call TRBD1 (6 bases). Material: PBMCs. This clonotype was obtained from a woman in her thirties or forties in good health and CMV-seropositive. The CDR3 DNA is TGTGCCAGCTCCAATAGGGGGTTGAACACTGAAGCTTTCTTT. Protein product: CASSNRGLNTEAFF.